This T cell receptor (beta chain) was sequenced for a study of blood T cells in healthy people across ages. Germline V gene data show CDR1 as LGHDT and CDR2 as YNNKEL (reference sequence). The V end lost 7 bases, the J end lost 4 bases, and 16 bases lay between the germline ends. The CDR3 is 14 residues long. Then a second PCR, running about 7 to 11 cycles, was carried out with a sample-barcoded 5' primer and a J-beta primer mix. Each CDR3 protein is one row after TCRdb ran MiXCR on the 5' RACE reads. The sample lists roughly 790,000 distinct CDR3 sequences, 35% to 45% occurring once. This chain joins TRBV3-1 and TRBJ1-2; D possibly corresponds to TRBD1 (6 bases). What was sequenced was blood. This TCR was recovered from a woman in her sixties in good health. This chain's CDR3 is CASKAGGQFYGYTF. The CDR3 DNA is TGTGCCAGCAAGGCCGGCGGACAGTTCTATGGCTACACCTTC.